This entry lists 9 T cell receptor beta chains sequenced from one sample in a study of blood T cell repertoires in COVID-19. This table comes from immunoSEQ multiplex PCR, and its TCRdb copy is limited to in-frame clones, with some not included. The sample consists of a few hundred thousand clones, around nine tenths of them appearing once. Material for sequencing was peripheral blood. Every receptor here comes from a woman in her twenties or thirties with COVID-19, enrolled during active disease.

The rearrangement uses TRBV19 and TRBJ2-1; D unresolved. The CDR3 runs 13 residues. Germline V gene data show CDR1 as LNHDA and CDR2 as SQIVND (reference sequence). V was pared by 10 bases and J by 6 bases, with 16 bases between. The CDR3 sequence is CATYSALSNEQFF. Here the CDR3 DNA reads TGTGCCACATACAGTGCCCTTTCCAATGAGCAGTTCTTC. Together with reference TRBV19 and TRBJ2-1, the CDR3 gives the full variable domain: DGGITQSPKYLFRKEGQNVTLSCEQNLNHDAMYWYRQDPGQGLRLIYYSQIVNDFQKGDIAEGYSVSREKKESFPLTVTSAQKNPTAFYLCATYSALSNEQFFGPGTRLTVL.

CDR3 sequence: CATSDHRSPNTGELFF. In DNA, the CDR3 is TGTGCCACCAGTGACCACAGATCACCGAACACCGGGGAGCTGTTTTTT. This sequence joins TRBV24-1 and TRBJ2-2; D remains unclear. The length of the CDR3 is 16 residues. Trimming cost V 4 bases and J 0 bases, with 11 bases left between them. Looked up from germline, CDR1 is KGHDR and CDR2 is SFDVKD.

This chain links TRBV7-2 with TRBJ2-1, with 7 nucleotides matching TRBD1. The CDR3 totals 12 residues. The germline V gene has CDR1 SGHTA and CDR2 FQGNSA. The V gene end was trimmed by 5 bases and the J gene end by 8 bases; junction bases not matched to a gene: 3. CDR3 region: CASSPTGYEQFF. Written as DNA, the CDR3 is TGTGCCAGCAGCCCGACAGGGTATGAGCAGTTCTTC.

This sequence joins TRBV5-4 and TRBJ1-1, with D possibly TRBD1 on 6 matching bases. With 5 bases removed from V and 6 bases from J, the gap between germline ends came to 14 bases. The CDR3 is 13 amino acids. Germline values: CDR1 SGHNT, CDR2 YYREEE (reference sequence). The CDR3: CASSPHREPEAFF. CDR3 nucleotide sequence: TGTGCCAGCAGTCCCCACAGGGAGCCTGAAGCTTTCTTT. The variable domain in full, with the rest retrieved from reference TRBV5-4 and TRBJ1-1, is ETGVTQSPTHLIKTRGQQVTLRCSSQSGHNTVSWYQQALGQGPQFIFQYYREEENGRGNFPPRFSGLQFPNYSSELNVNALELDDSALYLCASSPHREPEAFFGQGTRLTVV.

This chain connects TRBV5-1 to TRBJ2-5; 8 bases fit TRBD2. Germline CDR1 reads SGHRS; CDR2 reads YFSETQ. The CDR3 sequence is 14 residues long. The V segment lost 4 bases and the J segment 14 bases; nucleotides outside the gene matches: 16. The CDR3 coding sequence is TGCGCCAGCAGCCCCCCGGGGGCTAGCGGGTCCACTTACTTC. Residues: CASSPPGASGSTYF.

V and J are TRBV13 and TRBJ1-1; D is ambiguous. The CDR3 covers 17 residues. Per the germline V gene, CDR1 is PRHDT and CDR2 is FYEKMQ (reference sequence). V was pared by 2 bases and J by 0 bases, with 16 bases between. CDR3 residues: CASSLISLPELNTEAFF. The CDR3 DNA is TGTGCCAGCAGCTTAATATCCCTGCCAGAATTGAACACTGAAGCTTTCTTT. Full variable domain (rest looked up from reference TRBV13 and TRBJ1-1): AAGVIQSPRHLIKEKRETATLKCYPIPRHDTVYWYQQGPGQDPQFLISFYEKMQSDKGSIPDRFSAQQFSDYHSELNMSSLELGDSALYFCASSLISLPELNTEAFFGQGTRLTVV.

In nucleotides, the CDR3 is TGCGCCAGCAGGAAGACAGGGTACGAGCAGTACTTC. This gives the protein CASRKTGYEQYF. The rearrangement links TRBV10-2 to TRBJ2-7; 7 bases are a match to TRBD1. Germline values: CDR1 WSHSY, CDR2 SAAADI. V shed 6 bases and J 4 bases; nucleotides not matched to a gene: 3. The CDR3 contains 12 residues.

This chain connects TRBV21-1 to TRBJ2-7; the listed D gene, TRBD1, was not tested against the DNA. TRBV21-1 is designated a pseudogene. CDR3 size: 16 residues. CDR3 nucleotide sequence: TGTGCCAGCAGCGTAAACCACCGGGACAGGGGCTACGAGCAGTACTTC. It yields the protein CASSVNHRDRGYEQYF.

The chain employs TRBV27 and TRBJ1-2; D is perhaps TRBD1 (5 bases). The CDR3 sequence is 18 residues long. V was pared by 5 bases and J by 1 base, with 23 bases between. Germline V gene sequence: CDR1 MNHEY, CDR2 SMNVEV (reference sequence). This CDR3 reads CASSPQRLTADFNYGYTF. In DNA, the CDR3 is TGTGCCAGCAGTCCCCAACGTCTGACAGCCGACTTTAACTATGGCTACACCTTC.